Listed here is a single T cell receptor (beta chain). The sample has other DNA sequences that encode this CDR3 too. The sample is drawn from a study of beta chain features in type 1 diabetes. Reverse transcription of all isolated RNA meant that expressed TCRB transcripts were sequenced. TCRdb's copy holds only in-frame clones and misses some; the assay was immunoSEQ multiplex PCR. The data contain some 400,000 clones, about 16% of them singletons. The CDR3 has 15 residues. Germline values: CDR1 SGHRS, CDR2 YFSETQ. V was clipped by 0 bases and J by 3 bases, with 10 bases between them. The TCR sequence derives from a woman under 30 in good health. This rearrangement joins TRBV5-1 to TRBJ2-1; tentative D call: TRBD1 (5 bases). The sample comprised naive CD4+ T cells from blood. The CDR3 nucleotides read TGCGCCAGCAGCTTGGCGCAGGGAAGCTACAATGAGCAGTTCTTC. Protein sequence: CASSLAQGSYNEQFF.